This T cell receptor (beta chain) was sequenced during a study of OX40 agonist ivuxolimab in advanced cancers. Using immunoSEQ multiplex PCR, the repertoire was profiled, and TCRdb retains in-frame clones only, with some absent. Of about 90,000 clones listed, about 87% are singletons. The CDR3 has 14 amino acids. J lost 5 bases, V lost 5 bases, and 6 bases had no gene match. Germline V lookup: CDR1 MRHNA, CDR2 SNTAGT. The J gene is TRBJ1-5, the V gene TRBV6-4, with 7 bases identical to TRBD1. The sequencing here drew on CD4+ or CD8+ T cells sorted from blood, taken in a trial of the OX40 agonist ivuxolimab. The receptor comes from an adult with an advanced solid tumor such as melanoma, head and neck, liver or kidney cancer. The CDR3 DNA reads as TGTGCCAGCAGTTACCGACAGGGAGATCAGCCCCAGCATTTT. This sequence encodes CASSYRQGDQPQHF.